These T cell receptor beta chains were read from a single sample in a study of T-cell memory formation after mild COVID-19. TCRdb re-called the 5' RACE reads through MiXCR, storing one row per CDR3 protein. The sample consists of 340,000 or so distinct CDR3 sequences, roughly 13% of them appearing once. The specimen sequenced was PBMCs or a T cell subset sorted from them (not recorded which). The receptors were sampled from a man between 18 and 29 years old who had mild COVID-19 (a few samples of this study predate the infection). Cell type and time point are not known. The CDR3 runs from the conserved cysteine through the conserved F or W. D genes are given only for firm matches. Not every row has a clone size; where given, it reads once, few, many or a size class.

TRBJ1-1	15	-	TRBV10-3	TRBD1	CAISDTGGRGTEAFF	TGTGCCATCAGTGATACAGGGGGCCGGGGCACTGAAGCTTTCTTT
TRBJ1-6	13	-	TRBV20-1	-	CSARVRDNSPLHF	TGCAGTGCTAGAGTTCGGGATAATTCACCCCTCCACTTT
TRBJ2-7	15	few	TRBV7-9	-	CASSSRGLFSYEQYF	TGTGCCAGCAGCTCGAGGGGTCTATTCTCCTACGAGCAGTACTTC
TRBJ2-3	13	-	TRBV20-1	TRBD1	CSASGTGSYGGYF	TGCAGTGCTTCCGGGACAGGGTCCTACGGGGGGTATTTT
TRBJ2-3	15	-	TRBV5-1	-	CASSLGGSDTDTQYF	TGCGCCAGCAGCTTGGGGGGGTCTGACACAGATACGCAGTATTTT
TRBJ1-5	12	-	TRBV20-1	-	CSASGGSQPQHF	TGCAGTGCTAGTGGCGGGAGTCAGCCCCAGCATTTT
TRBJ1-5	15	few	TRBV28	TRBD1	CASHEGASLNQPQHF	TGTGCCAGCCACGAGGGGGCATCTCTAAATCAGCCCCAGCATTTT
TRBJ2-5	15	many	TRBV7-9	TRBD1	CASSRTGLGQETQYF	TGTGCCAGCAGCCGGACAGGGTTGGGGCAAGAGACCCAGTACTTC
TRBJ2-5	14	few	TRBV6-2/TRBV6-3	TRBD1	CASSYPGQQETQYF	TGTGCCAGCAGTTACCCGGGACAGCAAGAGACCCAGTACTTC
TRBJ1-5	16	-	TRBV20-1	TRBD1	CSARDSTGAWNQPQHF	TGCAGTGCTAGAGATTCGACAGGGGCCTGGAATCAGCCCCAGCATTTT
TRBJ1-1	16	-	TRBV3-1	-	CASSQAVGHLNTEAFF	TGTGCCAGCAGCCAGGCCGTGGGACACTTGAACACTGAAGCTTTCTTT
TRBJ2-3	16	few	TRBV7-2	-	CASSTTGWRATDTQYF	TGTGCCAGCTCAACTACAGGGTGGAGGGCCACAGATACGCAGTATTTT
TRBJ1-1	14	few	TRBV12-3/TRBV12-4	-	CASSLGAVNTEAFF	TGTGCCAGCAGTTTAGGGGCAGTGAACACTGAAGCTTTCTTT
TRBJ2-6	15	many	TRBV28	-	CASSFTNSGANVLTF	TGTGCCAGCAGTTTTACGAATTCTGGGGCCAACGTCCTGACTTTC
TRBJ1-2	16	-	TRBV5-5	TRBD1	CASSLTRPGQGGGYTF	TGTGCCAGCAGCCTTACCCGTCCGGGACAGGGAGGGGGCTACACCTTC
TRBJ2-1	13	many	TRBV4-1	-	CASSQAPGGEQFF	TGCGCCAGCAGCCAAGCCCCCGGGGGAGAGCAGTTCTTC
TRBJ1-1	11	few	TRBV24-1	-	CATSDGVEAFF	TGTGCCACCAGTGATGGAGTGGAAGCTTTCTTT
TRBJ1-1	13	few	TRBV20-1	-	CSARGTSNTEAFF	TGCAGTGCTAGAGGGACATCGAACACTGAAGCTTTCTTT
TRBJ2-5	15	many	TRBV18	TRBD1	CASSPDRGPHGTQYF	TGTGCCAGCTCACCGGACAGGGGGCCGCATGGGACCCAGTACTTC
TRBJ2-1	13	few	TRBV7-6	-	CASSPRQYNEQFF	TGTGCCAGCAGCCCCCGACAGTACAATGAGCAGTTCTTC
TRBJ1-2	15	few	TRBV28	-	CASTWGAESNYGYTF	TGTGCCAGCACTTGGGGGGCGGAATCTAACTATGGCTACACCTTC
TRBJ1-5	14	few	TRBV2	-	CASNEQGMDQPQHF	TGTGCCAGCAACGAACAGGGAATGGATCAGCCCCAGCATTTT
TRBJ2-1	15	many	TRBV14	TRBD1	CASSLVPGQGIEQFF	TGTGCCAGCAGCCTCGTCCCGGGACAGGGTATAGAGCAGTTCTTC
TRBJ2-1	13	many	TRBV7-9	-	CASSSPGLVEQFF	TGTGCCAGCAGCTCCCCCGGGCTAGTTGAGCAGTTCTTC
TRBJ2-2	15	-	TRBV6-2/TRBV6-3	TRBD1	CASSRTGEDTGELFF	TGTGCCAGCAGTAGGACAGGGGAAGACACCGGGGAGCTGTTTTTT
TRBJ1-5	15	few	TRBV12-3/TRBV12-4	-	CASSPLGGVSQPQHF	TGTGCCAGCAGTCCCTTGGGGGGGGTGAGTCAGCCCCAGCATTTT
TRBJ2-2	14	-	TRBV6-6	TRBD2	CASSRRLAPGELFF	TGTGCCAGCAGTCGCCGACTAGCCCCCGGGGAGCTGTTTTTT
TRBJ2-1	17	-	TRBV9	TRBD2	CASSVTPLAGGSDEQFF	TGTGCCAGCAGCGTAACCCCACTAGCGGGGGGTTCAGATGAGCAGTTCTTC
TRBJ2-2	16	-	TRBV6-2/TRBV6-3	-	CASTLLGPLNTGELFF	TGTGCCAGCACCCTTCTAGGACCCCTTAACACCGGGGAGCTGTTTTTT
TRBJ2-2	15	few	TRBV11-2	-	CASSLETAFTGELFF	TGTGCCAGCAGCCTAGAAACAGCTTTTACCGGGGAGCTGTTTTTT
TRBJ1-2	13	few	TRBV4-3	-	CASSQVPQGGYTF	TGCGCCAGCAGCCAAGTTCCCCAAGGGGGCTACACCTTC
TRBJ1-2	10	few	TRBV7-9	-	CASSLYGYTF	TGTGCCAGCAGCCTTTATGGCTACACCTTC
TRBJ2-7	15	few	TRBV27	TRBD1	CASSETGTGFYEQYF	TGTGCCAGCAGTGAAACCGGGACAGGATTCTACGAGCAGTACTTC
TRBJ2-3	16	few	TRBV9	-	CASSVVGRGAWDTQYF	TGTGCCAGCAGCGTAGTGGGAAGGGGTGCCTGGGATACGCAGTATTTT
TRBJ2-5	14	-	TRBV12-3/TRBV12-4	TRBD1	CASRTGVVAETQYF	TGTGCCAGCCGTACAGGGGTAGTAGCAGAGACCCAGTACTTC
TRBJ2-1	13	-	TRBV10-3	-	CAIRGGRLNEQFF	TGTGCCATCAGGGGAGGCCGCCTCAATGAGCAGTTCTTC
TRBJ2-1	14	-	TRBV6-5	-	CASSLTSTYNEQFF	TGTGCCAGCAGTCTAACAAGTACCTACAATGAGCAGTTCTTC
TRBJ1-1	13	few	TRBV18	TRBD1	CASSADREGEAFF	TGTGCCAGCTCAGCAGACAGGGAGGGAGAAGCTTTCTTT
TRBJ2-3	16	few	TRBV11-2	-	CASSLRAGADTDTQYF	TGTGCCAGCAGCTTAAGGGCGGGGGCCGACACAGATACGCAGTATTTT
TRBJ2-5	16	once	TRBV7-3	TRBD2	CASSRAGGPKQETQYF	TGTGCCAGCAGCCGGGCGGGGGGTCCGAAGCAAGAGACCCAGTACTTC
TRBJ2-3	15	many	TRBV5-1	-	CASSRSGVGTDTQYF	TGCGCCAGCAGTCGCTCAGGGGTCGGCACAGATACGCAGTATTTT
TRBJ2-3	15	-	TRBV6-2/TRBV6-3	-	CASSNAAASTDTQYF	TGTGCCAGCAGCAACGCGGCCGCTAGCACAGATACGCAGTATTTT
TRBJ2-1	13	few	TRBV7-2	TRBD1	CASRRTGGDEQFF	TGTGCCAGCAGAAGGACAGGGGGGGATGAGCAGTTCTTC
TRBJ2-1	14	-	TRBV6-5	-	CASSSLATTNEQFF	TGTGCCAGCAGTTCCCTAGCGACGACCAATGAGCAGTTCTTC
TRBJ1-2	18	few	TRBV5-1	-	CASSLAEGRGRVGYGYTF	TGCGCCAGCAGCTTGGCGGAGGGAAGAGGCAGGGTGGGCTATGGCTACACCTTC
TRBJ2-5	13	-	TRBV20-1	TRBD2	CSASASGAKTQYF	TGCAGTGCTAGCGCTAGCGGGGCCAAGACCCAGTACTTC
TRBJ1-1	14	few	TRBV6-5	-	CASSYKRTNTEAFF	TGTGCCAGCAGTTACAAACGGACGAACACTGAAGCTTTCTTT
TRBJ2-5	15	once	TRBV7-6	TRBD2	CASSLRPGLAETQYF	TGTGCCAGCAGCCTCCGCCCGGGACTAGCCGAGACCCAGTACTTC
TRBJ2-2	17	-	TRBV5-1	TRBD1	CASTGSGQGASTGELFF	TGCGCCAGCACCGGGTCCGGACAGGGGGCAAGCACCGGGGAGCTGTTTTTT
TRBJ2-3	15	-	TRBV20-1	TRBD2	CSATRLAVFTDTQYF	TGCAGTGCCACCCGACTAGCGGTTTTCACAGATACGCAGTATTTT
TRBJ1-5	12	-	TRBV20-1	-	CSARRLDQPQHF	TGCAGTGCCCGGCGACTGGATCAGCCCCAGCATTTT
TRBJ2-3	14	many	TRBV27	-	CASSSAYNTDTQYF	TGTGCCAGCAGTTCGGCTTACAACACAGATACGCAGTATTTT
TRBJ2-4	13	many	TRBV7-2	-	CASSLGHEDIQYF	TGTGCCAGCAGCTTAGGACACGAGGACATTCAGTACTTC
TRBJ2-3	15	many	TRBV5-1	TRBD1	CASSSGTGGSDTQYF	TGCGCCAGCAGCTCCGGGACAGGGGGCTCAGATACGCAGTATTTT
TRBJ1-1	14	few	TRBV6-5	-	CASILQMWATEAFF	TGTGCCAGCATCTTACAGATGTGGGCCACTGAAGCTTTCTTT